This T cell receptor beta chain was identified during a study of identical twins. A template switching step contributed a universal primer site, while unique molecular identifiers were present in the cDNA. Using its own MiXCR run on the 5' RACE reads, TCRdb lists one record per CDR3 protein. Found here are a few hundred thousand distinct CDR3 sequences, over 8.5% of them singletons; the top ten hold under 3%. Concerning this clonotype itself: Antigen: not known.

General observations from the study: Because invariant MAIT and iNKT cells could be present, zero-insertion analyses could be partly confounded. Conclusions were drawn cross-sectionally by statistical analysis, without following the same donors.

In addition, the sample was reused for a study of yellow fever vaccine responses in identical twins.

The receptor comes from a young woman in good health. The sequencing input was PBMCs.

CDR3 DNA sequence: TGTGCCAGCAGTTTTACAGGGGGACCCCAGCATTTT. Its translation is CASSFTGGPQHF. The V call is TRBV27, the J call TRBJ1-5; 8 bases are a match to TRBD1. With 3 bases clipped from V and 10 bases from J, the junction kept 2 bases outside the gene matches. CDR3 length: 12 residues. In germline, CDR1 is MNHEY, CDR2 SMNVEV (reference sequence).